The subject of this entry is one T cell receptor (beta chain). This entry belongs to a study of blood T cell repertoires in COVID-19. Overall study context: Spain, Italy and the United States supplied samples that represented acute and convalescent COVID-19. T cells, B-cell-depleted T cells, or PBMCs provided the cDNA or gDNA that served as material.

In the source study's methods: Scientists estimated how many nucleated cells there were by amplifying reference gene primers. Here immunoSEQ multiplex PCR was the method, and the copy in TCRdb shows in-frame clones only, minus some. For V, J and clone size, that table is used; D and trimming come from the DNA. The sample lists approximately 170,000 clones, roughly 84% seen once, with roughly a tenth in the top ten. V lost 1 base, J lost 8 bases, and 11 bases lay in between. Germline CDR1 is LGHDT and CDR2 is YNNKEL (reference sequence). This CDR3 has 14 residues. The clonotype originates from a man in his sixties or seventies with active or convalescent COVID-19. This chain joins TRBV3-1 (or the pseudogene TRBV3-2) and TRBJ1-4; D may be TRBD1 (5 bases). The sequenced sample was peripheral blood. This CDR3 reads CASSQVLRGEKLFF. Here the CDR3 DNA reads TGTGCCAGCAGCCAAGTTCTTCGGGGGGAAAAACTGTTTTTT.